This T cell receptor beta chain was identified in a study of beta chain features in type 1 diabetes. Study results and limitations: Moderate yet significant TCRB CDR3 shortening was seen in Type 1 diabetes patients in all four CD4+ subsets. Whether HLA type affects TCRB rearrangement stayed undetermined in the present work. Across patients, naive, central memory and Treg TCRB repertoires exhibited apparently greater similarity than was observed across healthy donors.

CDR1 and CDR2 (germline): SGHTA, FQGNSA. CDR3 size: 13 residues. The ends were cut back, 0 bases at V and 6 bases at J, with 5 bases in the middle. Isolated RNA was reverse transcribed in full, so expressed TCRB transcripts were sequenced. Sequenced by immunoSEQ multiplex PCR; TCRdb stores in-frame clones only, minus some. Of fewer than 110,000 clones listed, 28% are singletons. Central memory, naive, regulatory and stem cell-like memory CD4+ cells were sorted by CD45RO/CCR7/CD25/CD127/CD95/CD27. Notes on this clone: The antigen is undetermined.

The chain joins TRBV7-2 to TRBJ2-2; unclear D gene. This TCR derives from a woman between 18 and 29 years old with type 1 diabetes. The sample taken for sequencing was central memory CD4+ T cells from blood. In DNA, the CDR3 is TGTGCCAGCAGCTTAGCTAGATCCGGGGAGCTGTTTTTT. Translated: CASSLARSGELFF.